This T cell receptor beta chain was sequenced in a study of blood T cell repertoires in COVID-19. Study context: Acute and convalescent COVID-19 samples came from the United States, Italy and Spain.

Data came from immunoSEQ multiplex PCR; TCRdb stores just in-frame clones and leaves some out. Altogether 120,000 or so clones are present, around four fifths being singletons, with the ten largest covering roughly 5.5%. The trim removed 1 base at V and 5 bases at J, leaving 8 bases unmatched. The V gene's germline CDR1 is SGHDT and CDR2 YYEEEE. The CDR3 has 15 residues. This chain uses TRBV5-6 with TRBJ1-1; 7 nucleotides match TRBD1. The sequenced sample consisted of peripheral blood. The TCR comes from a man older than 75 with active or convalescent COVID-19. CDR3 sequence: CASSLMGPGGTEAFF. CDR3 DNA: TGTGCCAGCAGCTTGATGGGTCCAGGGGGAACTGAAGCTTTCTTT.